The source of this TCR beta chain is a study of OX40 agonist ivuxolimab in advanced cancers. Regarding the study in general: Ivuxolimab was an agonistic, fully human IgG2 monoclonal antibody directed against OX40 (CD134), a costimulatory receptor. Intravenous ivuxolimab was administered to patients every 2 weeks at six dose levels: 0.01, 0.1, 0.3, 1.5, 3 and 10 mg/kg. Of the approximately 53 patients in dose escalation, about 20 had hepatocellular carcinoma, some 15 had melanoma, 9 had renal cell carcinoma and 9 had head and neck cancer. A male proportion of under 85% and a mean age of 60 years, ranging from about 23 to 79, were recorded for the dose-escalation cohort. Prior anti-PD-1, anti-PD-L1 or anti-CTLA-4 therapy was permitted, and checkpoint inhibitors had been received by less than 45% of dose-escalation patients. Three dose-escalation patients achieved partial responses, one with hepatocellular carcinoma and two with cutaneous melanoma. Peripheral TCRbeta sequencing was intended to test whether TCR sequence diversity was altered and clonal T-cell expansion was caused by ivuxolimab. The paper covers the monotherapy dose-escalation part of the phase I ivuxolimab trial, which included N of about 56 patients. Broader findings and caveats from the paper: Antigen specificity was not determined for the clonally expanded peripheral T cells. Low levels of normalized T-cell clonal expansion were also seen in some nonresponding patients. After ivuxolimab, CD8+ T cells had more expanded clones than CD4+ T cells on average. In partial responders in the 0.1-3.0 mg/kg groups, normalized peripheral clonal expansion was found to be among the lowest, especially among CD8+ T cells. Clonal expansion of both CD4+ and CD8+ blood T cells was observed from baseline to week 6 at doses 0.1 to 3.0 mg/kg.

Of note for this clone: Its target antigen remains unknown. No quality values exist for individual bases; no much larger clone is one base distant.

From a lookup of the germline V gene (reference sequence), CDR1 and CDR2 are SGHNT and YYREEE. Including cysteine and phenylalanine, the CDR3 has 16 amino acids. Of all the DNA, just the CDR3 is kept, 48 bases in frame from base 1. Deletion took 2 bases off V and 5 bases off J, with a span of 16 bases between the germline ends. For sequencing of the TCRbeta CDR3 region, genomic DNA was extracted from the sorted cells. The immunoSEQ Assay was used to sequence the TCRbeta CDR3 regions. TCRdb's version of the immuneACCESS table is confined to in-frame rearrangements and falls short of the full clone set. An unresolved V gene accounts for under half of the shortfall where checked; the remainder is of unknown origin. A total of about 69,000 clones appear in this sample, about nine tenths of them only once. The leading ten clones occupy approximately 4% of the sample. Patients with autoimmune disease history or receiving systemic immunosuppression were excluded from the trial. In every dose cohort, peripheral blood was drawn for TCR sequencing at baseline, cycle 4 day 1, and cycle 7 day 1. The samples were taken from a phase I, first-in-human, multicenter, open-label dose-escalation trial of ivuxolimab. Adults with locally advanced or metastatic melanoma, renal cell, hepatocellular, or head and neck squamous cell carcinoma were enrolled in the trial. CD4+ and CD8+ T cells were sorted separately from peripheral blood before TCR sequencing.

Sequenced material: CD4+ or CD8+ T cells sorted from blood, taken in a trial of the OX40 agonist ivuxolimab. This chain joins TRBV5-4 to TRBJ2-2; TRBD2 might be the D gene, on 6 matching bases. This receptor was obtained from an adult with an advanced solid tumor such as melanoma, head and neck, liver or kidney cancer. The CDR3 reads as follows: CASSFGQRAGTGELFF. The DNA reads as follows: TGTGCCAGCAGCTTTGGCCAGCGGGCGGGGACCGGGGAGCTGTTTTTT.